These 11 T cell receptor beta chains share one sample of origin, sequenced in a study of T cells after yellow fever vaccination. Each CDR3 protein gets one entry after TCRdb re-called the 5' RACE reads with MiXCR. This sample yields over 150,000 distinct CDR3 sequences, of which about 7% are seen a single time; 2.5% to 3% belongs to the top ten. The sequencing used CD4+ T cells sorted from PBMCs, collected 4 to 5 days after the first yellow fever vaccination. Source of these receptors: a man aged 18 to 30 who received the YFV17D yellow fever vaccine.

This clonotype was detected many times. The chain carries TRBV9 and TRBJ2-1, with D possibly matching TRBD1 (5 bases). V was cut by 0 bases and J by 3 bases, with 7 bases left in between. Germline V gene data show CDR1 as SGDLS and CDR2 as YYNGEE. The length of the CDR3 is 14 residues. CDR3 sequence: CASSVVDNYNEQFF. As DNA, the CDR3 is TGTGCCAGCAGCGTAGTGGACAACTACAATGAGCAGTTCTTC.

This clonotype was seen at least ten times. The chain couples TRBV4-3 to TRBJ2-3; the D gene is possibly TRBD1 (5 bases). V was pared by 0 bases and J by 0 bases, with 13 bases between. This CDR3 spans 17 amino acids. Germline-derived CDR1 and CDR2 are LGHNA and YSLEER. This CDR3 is CASSQDIRGWSTDTQYF. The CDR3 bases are TGCGCCAGCAGCCAAGATATAAGGGGTTGGAGCACAGATACGCAGTATTTT.

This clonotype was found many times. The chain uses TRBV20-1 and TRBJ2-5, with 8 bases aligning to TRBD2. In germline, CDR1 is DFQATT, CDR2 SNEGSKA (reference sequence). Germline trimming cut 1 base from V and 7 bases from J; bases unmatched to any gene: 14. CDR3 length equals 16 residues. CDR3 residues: CSARAPTGGLVGTQYF. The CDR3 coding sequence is TGCAGTGCTAGAGCCCCAACGGGGGGGCTGGTAGGGACCCAGTACTTC.

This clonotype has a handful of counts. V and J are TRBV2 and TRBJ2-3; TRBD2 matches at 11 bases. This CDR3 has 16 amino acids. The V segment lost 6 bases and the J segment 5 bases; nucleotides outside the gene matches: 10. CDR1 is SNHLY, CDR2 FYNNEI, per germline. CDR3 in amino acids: CASSPGSGGAGDTQYF. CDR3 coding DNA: TGTGCCAGCAGCCCCGGTAGCGGGGGGGCCGGAGATACGCAGTATTTT.

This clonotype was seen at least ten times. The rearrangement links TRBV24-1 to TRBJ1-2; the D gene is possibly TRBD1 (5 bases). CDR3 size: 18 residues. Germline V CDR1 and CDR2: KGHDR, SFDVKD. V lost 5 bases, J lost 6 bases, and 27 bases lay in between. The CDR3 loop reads CATSGAGGWGGSMDGYTF. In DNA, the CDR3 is TGTGCCACCAGTGGCGCGGGCGGTTGGGGCGGTTCTATGGATGGCTACACCTTC.

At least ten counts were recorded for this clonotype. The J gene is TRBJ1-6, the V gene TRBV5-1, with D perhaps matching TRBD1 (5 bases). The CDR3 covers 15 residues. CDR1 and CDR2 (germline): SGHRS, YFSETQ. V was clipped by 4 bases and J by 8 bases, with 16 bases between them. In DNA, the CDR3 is TGCGCCAGCAGCCCGGACGCAGGGAGGTATTCACCCCTCCACTTT. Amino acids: CASSPDAGRYSPLHF. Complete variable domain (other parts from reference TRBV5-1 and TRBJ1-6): KAGVTQTPRYLIKTRGQQVTLSCSPISGHRSVSWYQQTPGQGLQFLFEYFSETQRNKGNFPGRFSGRQFSNSRSEMNVSTLELGDSALYLCASSPDAGRYSPLHFGNGTRLTVT.

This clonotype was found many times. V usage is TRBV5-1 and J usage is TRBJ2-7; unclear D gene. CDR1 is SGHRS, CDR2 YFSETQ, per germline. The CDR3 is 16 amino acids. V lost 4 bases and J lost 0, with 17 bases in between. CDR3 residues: CASSRTPTVSSYEQYF. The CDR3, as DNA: TGCGCCAGCAGCCGAACCCCGACGGTGAGCTCCTACGAGCAGTACTTC.

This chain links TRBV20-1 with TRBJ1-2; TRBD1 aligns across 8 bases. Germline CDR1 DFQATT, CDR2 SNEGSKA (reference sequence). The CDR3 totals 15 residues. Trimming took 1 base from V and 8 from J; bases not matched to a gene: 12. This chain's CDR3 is CSARGGAGGASGYTF. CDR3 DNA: TGCAGTGCTAGAGGCGGGGCAGGGGGCGCAAGCGGCTACACCTTC.

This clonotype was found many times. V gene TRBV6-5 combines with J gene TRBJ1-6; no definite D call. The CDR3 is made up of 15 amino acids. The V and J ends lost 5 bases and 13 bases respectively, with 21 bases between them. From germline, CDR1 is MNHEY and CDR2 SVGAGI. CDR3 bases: TGTGCCAGCAGTAACCAGGATCCTCGGTTAATGCCCCTCCACTTT. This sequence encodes CASSNQDPRLMPLHF.

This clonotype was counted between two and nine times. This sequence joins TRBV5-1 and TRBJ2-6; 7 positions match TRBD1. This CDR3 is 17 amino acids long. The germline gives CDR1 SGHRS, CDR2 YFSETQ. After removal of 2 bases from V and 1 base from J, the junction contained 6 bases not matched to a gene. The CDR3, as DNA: TGCGCCAGCAGCTTAATGGGACAGCTATCTGGGGCCAACGTCCTGACTTTC. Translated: CASSLMGQLSGANVLTF.

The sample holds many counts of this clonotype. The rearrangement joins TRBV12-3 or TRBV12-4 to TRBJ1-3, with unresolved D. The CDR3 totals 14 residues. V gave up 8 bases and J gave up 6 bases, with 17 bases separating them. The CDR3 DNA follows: TGTGCCAGCTCGGAGACCTGGACGGAAAACACCATATATTTT. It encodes CASSETWTENTIYF.